The clone carrying this T cell receptor (beta chain) was observed a few times. Its antigen remains unidentified. The sample belongs to a study of T cells after yellow fever vaccination. Study-wide findings and caveats: The secondary T-cell response peaked on day 5, not day 15, but was weaker.

The CDR3 has 13 amino acids. CDR1 is MDHEN, CDR2 SYDVKM, per germline. The V end was cut by 2 bases, the J end by 8 bases, with 12 bases between. TCRdb reprocessed the 5' RACE reads via MiXCR and lists one record per CDR3 protein. The table lists hundreds of thousands of distinct CDR3 sequences, roughly an eighth of them singletons. This sample comprised CD4+ T cells sorted from PBMCs, obtained 15 days after the yellow fever booster vaccination. The receptor comes from a man younger than 35 who received the YFV17D yellow fever vaccine. V usage is TRBV28 and J usage is TRBJ1-2, with D maybe TRBD1 (5 bases). CDR3 sequence (DNA): TGTGCCAGCAGTTTACTTAAGGAGGGGGGCTACACCTTC. This codes for CASSLLKEGGYTF.